This TCR beta chain stems from a study of regulatory T cells in long-lasting Graves disease. A few counts support this clonotype. As to time point: newly diagnosed GD, antithyroid drugs for less than 3 months. PBMCs were the source of the RNA used for TCR sequencing. Xi'an, China, was home to the endocrinology department that provided patients. Relying on iRepertoire HTBI primers and Arm-PCR of CDR3 regions, the team built TCR beta libraries. Using its own MiXCR run on the multiplex PCR reads, TCRdb lists one record per CDR3 protein. The sample lists under 700,000 distinct CDR3 sequences; roughly 16% were seen once. Another study also made use of these data, one on T cells in Graves' hyperthyroidism and ophthalmopathy. That paper states: Clinical symptoms, serum thyroxine, TRAb, thyroid ultrasound and orbital computed tomography established diagnosis. Most thyroid-expanded clonotypes above 0.001 were also found in blood.

The sample consisted of peripheral blood mononuclear cells (PBMCs), taken at new diagnosis, from a patient treated with antithyroid drugs. This receptor was identified in a woman aged 35-65 years with Graves disease.

CDR3 residues: CASQRQGREKLFF. The CDR3 coding sequence is TGTGCCAGCCAGAGACAGGGACGGGAAAAACTGTTTTTT. The J gene is TRBJ1-4, the V gene TRBV19, with 7 nucleotides matching TRBD1. V lost 9 bases to trimming and J lost 8 bases; unmatched junction nucleotides: 9. Germline-derived CDR1 and CDR2 are LNHDA and SQIVND (reference sequence). The CDR3 is made up of 13 amino acids.